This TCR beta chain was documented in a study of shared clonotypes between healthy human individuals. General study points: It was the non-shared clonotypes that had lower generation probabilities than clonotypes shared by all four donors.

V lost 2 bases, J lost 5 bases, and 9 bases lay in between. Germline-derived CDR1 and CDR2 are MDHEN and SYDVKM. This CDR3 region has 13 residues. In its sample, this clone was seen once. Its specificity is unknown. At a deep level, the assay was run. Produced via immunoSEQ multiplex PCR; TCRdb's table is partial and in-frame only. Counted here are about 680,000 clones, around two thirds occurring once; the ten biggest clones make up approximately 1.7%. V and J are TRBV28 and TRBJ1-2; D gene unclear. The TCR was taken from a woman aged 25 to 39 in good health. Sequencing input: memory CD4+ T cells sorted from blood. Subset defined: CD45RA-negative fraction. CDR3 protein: CASSLPPAYGYTF. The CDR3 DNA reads TGTGCCAGCAGTTTACCCCCTGCGTATGGCTACACCTTC.